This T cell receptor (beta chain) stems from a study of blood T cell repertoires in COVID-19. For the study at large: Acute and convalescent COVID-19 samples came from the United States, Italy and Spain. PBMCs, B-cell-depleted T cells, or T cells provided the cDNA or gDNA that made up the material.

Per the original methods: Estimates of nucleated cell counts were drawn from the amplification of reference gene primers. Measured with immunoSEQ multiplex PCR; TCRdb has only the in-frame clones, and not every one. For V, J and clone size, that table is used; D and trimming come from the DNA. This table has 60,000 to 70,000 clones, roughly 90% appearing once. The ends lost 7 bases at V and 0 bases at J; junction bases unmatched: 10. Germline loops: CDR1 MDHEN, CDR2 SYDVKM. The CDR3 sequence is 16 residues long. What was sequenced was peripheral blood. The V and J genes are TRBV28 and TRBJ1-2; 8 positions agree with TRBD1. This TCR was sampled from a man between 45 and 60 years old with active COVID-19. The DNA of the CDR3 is TGTGCCAGCAATTATCCGCAGGGGGCGACTAACTATGGCTACACCTTC. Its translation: CASNYPQGATNYGYTF.